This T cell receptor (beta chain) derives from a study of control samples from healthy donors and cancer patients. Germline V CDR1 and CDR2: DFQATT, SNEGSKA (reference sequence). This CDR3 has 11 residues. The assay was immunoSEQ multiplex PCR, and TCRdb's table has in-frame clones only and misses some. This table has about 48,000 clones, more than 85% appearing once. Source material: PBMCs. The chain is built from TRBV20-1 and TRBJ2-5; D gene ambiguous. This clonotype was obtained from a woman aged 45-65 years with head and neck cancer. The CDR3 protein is CSPQNQETQYF. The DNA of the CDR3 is TGCAGCCCACAGAATCAAGAGACCCAGTACTTC.